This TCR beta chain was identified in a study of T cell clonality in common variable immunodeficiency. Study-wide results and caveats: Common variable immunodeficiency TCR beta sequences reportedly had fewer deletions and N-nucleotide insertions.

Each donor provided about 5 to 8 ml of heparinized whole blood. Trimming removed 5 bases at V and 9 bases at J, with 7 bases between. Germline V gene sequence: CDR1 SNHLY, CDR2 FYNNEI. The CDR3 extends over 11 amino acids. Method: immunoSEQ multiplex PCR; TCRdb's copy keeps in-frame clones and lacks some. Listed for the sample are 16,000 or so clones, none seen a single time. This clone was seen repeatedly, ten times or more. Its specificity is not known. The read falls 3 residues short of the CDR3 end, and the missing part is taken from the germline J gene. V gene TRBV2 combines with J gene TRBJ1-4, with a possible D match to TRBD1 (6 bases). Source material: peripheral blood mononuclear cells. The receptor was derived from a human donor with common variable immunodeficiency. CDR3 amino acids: CASSWDKKLFF. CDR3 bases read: TGTGCCAGCAGTTGGGACAAAAAA.